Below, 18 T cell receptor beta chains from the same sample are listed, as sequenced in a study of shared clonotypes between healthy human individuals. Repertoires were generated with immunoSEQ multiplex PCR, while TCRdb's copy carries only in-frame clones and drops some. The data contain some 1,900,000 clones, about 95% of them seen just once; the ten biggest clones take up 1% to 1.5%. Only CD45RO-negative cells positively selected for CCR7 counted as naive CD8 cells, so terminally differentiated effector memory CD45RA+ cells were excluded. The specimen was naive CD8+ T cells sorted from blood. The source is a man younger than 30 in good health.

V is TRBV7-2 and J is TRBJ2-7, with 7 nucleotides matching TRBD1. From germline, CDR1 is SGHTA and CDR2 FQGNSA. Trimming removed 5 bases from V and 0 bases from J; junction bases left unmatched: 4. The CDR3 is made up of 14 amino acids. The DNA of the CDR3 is TGTGCCAGCAGCCCAGGGGGACCCTCCTACGAGCAGTACTTC. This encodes CASSPGGPSYEQYF.

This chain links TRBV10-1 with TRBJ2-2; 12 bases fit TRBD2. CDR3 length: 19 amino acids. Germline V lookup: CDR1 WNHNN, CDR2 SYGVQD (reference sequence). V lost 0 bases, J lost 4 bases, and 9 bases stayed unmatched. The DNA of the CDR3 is TGCGCCAGCAGTGAGTCTCCCTGGACTAGCGGGAAGGTCACCGGGGAGCTGTTTTTT. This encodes CASSESPWTSGKVTGELFF.

CDR3 sequence reads: CASSLVGVPYF. CDR3 sequence (DNA): TGTGCCAGCAGCTTAGTCGGGGTGCCGTACTTC. This chain joins TRBV7-9 and TRBJ2-7, with a possible D match to TRBD2 (5 bases). Trimming left V 1 base short and J 12 bases short, with 10 bases between. The V gene's germline CDR1 is SEHNR and CDR2 FQNEAQ (reference sequence). The CDR3 is 11 amino acids.

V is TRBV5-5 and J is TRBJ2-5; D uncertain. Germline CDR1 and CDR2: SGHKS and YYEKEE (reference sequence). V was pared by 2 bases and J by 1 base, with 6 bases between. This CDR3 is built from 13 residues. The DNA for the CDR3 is TGTGCCAGCAGCTTATGGCTCCAAGAGACCCAGTACTTC. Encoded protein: CASSLWLQETQYF.

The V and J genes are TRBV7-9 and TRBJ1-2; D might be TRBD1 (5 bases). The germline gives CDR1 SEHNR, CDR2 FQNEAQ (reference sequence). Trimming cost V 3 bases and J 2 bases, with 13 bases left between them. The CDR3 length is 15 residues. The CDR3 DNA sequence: TGTGCCAGCAGCTTGGGGCTAGGGGTCAACTATGGCTACACCTTC. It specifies CASSLGLGVNYGYTF.

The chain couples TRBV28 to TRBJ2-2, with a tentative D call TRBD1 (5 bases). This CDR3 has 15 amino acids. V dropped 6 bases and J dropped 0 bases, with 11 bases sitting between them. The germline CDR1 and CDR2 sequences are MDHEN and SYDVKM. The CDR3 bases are TGTGCCAGCAGGGCAGGGATGACGAACACCGGGGAGCTGTTTTTT. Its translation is CASRAGMTNTGELFF.

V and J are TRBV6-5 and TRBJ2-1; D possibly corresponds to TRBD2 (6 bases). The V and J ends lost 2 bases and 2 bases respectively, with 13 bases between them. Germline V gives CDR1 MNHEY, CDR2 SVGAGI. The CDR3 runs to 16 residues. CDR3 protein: CASSYVSGFPYNEQFF. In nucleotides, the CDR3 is TGTGCCAGCAGTTACGTTAGCGGATTTCCCTACAATGAGCAGTTCTTC.

CDR3 sequence reads: CASRDTIQETQYF. CDR3 DNA: TGTGCCAGTCGGGACACGATTCAAGAGACCCAGTACTTC. The chain couples TRBV10-3 to TRBJ2-5, with D possibly matching TRBD1 (6 bases). This CDR3 is built from 13 residues. Trimming stripped 10 bases from V and 2 bases from J, with 14 bases between. CDR1 is ENHRY and CDR2 is SYGVKD in the germline V gene.

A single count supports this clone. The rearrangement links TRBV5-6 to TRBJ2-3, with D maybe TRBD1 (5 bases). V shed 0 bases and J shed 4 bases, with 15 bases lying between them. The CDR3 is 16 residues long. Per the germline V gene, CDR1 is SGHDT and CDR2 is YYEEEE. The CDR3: CASSLGRVDLADTQYF. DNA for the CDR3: TGTGCCAGCAGCTTGGGCAGGGTAGATTTGGCAGATACGCAGTATTTT.

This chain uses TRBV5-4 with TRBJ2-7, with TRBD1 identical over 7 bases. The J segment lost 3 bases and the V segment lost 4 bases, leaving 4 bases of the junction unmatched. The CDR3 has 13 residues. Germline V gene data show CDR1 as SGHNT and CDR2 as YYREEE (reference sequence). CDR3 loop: CASSLTGNYEQYF. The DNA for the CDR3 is TGTGCCAGCAGCCTGACAGGGAACTACGAGCAGTACTTC.

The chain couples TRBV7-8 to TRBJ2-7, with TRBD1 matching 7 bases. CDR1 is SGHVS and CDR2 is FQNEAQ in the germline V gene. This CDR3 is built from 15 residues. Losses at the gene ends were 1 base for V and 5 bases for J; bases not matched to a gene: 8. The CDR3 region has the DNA TGTGCCAGCAGCTTAGAGGGGGCTCAGCGAGACGAGCAGTACTTC. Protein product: CASSLEGAQRDEQYF.

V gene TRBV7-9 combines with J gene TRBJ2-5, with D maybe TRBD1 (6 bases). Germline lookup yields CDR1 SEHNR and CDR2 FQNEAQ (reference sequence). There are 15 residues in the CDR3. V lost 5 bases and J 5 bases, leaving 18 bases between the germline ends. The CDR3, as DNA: TGTGCCAGCAGCCCACCCACAGGGATCGAGGAGACCCAGTACTTC. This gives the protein CASSPPTGIEETQYF.

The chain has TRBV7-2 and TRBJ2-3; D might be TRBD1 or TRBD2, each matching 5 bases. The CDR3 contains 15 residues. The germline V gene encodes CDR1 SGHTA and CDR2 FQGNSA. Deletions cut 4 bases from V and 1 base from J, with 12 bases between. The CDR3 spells CASSSTGARTDTQYF. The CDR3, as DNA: TGTGCCAGCAGCTCAACCGGGGCCCGCACAGATACGCAGTATTTT. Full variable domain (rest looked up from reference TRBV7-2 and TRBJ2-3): GAGVSQSPSNKVTEKGKDVELRCDPISGHTALYWYRQSLGQGLEFLIYFQGNSAPDKSGLPSDRFSAERTGGSVSTLTIQRTQQEDSAVYLCASSSTGARTDTQYFGPGTRLTVL.

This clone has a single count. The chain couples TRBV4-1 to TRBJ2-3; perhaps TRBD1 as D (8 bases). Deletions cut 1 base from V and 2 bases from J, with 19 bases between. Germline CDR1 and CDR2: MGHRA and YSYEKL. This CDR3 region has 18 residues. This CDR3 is CASSQALDRGLYTDTQYF. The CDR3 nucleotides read TGCGCCAGCAGCCAAGCTCTCGACAGGGGACTATACACAGATACGCAGTATTTT.

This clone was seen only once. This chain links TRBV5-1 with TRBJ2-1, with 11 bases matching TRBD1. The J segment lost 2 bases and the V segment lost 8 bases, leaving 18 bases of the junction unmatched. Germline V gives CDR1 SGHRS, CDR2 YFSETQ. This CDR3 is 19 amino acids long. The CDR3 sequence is CASCSGQGVGRSAYNEQFF. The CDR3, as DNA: TGCGCCAGTTGCTCGGGACAGGGGGTCGGGAGGAGCGCCTACAATGAGCAGTTCTTC.

The CDR3 DNA reads TGTGCCAGCAGCTTAGGCGTGGTCTACGAGCAGTACTTC. Translating it yields CASSLGVVYEQYF. V gene TRBV7-9 combines with J gene TRBJ2-7; no firm D call. CDR1 and CDR2 from the germline V gene are SEHNR and FQNEAQ (reference sequence). V lost 1 base to trimming and J lost 3 bases, with 7 bases between them. The CDR3 totals 13 residues.

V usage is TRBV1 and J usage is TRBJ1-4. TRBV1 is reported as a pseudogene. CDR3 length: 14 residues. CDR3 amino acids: CTSSLRTLNEKLFF. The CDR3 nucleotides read TGCACCAGCAGCCTAAGGACCCTTAATGAAAAACTGTTTTTT.

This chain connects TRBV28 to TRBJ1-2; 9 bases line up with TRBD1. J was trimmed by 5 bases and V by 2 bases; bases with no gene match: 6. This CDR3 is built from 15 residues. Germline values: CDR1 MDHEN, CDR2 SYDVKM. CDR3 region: CASSLEQGAGYGYTF. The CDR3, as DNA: TGTGCCAGCAGTTTAGAACAGGGGGCAGGGTATGGCTACACCTTC.